The rows below give T cell receptor beta chains drawn from one sample of a study of blood T cell repertoires in COVID-19. Sequencing was performed with immunoSEQ multiplex PCR; in TCRdb, only in-frame clones are kept and a portion is missing. This sample has 250,000 to 350,000 clones, with around 90% found just once. Specimen: PBMCs or T cells enriched from blood (not recorded which). The receptors come from a woman in her thirties or forties who had recovered from COVID-19. Both conserved end residues are part of each CDR3. Fields, in order: V gene, J gene, CDR3 protein.

TRBV7-2,TRBJ1-3,CASSLDARRNTIYF
TRBV5-4,TRBJ2-1,CASSNPSAGQGGEQFF
TRBV13,TRBJ2-7,CASSFGSGSSYEQYF
TRBV10-2,TRBJ1-5,CASTATGANQPQHF
TRBV28,TRBJ1-2,CASSLKTGGYGYTF
TRBV5-4,TRBJ2-7,CASSLKGADEQYF
TRBV30,TRBJ1-2,CAWSSTGLDGYTF
TRBV7-2,TRBJ2-2,CAQQEGGELFF
TRBV7-2,TRBJ2-3,CASSSGGFHTDTQYF
TRBV14,TRBJ1-2,CASSQDSGVGGYTF
TRBV27,TRBJ2-5,CASSWRAQETQYF
TRBV19,TRBJ2-3,CASSIRWDRRSTDTQYF
TRBV15,TRBJ1-1,CATSRLTQNTEAFF
TRBV30,TRBJ1-1,CAWRIMDSYLEAFF
TRBV5-4,TRBJ1-6,CASSTGTGDYSPLHF
TRBV7-8,TRBJ2-3,CASSYTGRDTQYF
TRBV5-4,TRBJ2-7,CASSLGWSSNPHF
TRBV7-8,TRBJ2-1,CASSLASGMTEQFF
TRBV7-9,TRBJ2-1,CASSPQTSGSGNEQFF
TRBV9,TRBJ2-5,CASSPAGTQETQYF
TRBV18,TRBJ2-2,CASSPPAGLGGELFF
TRBV21-1,TRBJ2-7,CASSKGMPGHTTYEQYF
TRBV28,TRBJ2-3,CASSLLRDSRSTDTQYF
TRBV27,TRBJ2-1,CASTRAGVHNEQFF
TRBV7-2,TRBJ2-7,CASSSDGSGSWYEQYF
TRBV5-1,TRBJ1-1,CASSLAGSGNTEAFF
TRBV18,TRBJ2-3,CASSPYEGADTQYF
TRBV10-3,TRBJ2-3,CAINRGLAGEGTQYF
TRBV19,TRBJ2-3,CASTPTPTLVTDTQYF
TRBV5-1,TRBJ1-1,CASSLDGQGNTEAFF
TRBV27,TRBJ2-5,CASSLLGTSTAKTQYF
TRBV9,TRBJ1-3,CASSVEGQRNTIYF
TRBV4-1,TRBJ2-7,CASSQPTRGEQYF
TRBV11-3,TRBJ1-3,CASSFRAESGNTIYF
TRBV19,TRBJ2-5,CASSMDRSIQETQYF
TRBV9,TRBJ2-1,CASSVPNAGTRFGDEQFF
TRBV4-2,TRBJ2-5,CASRGGEGGRETQYF
TRBV11-1,TRBJ1-1,CASSLDRGVNTEAFF
TRBV9,TRBJ2-4,CASSPTGGLAGVKAKNIQYF
TRBV27,TRBJ2-2,CASKEGLVTGELFF
TRBV7-2,TRBJ1-6,CASSLAGTGFSPLHF
TRBV3-1/TRBV3-2,TRBJ2-1,CASSRSSGLYNEQFF
TRBV9,TRBJ2-2,CASTIGAGGETGELFF
TRBV5-1,TRBJ2-2,CASSLGLAGGDTGELFF
TRBV5-1,TRBJ2-3,CASSLGDSVDTQYF
TRBV3-1/TRBV3-2,TRBJ1-2,CASSLKGAGYGYTF
TRBV19,TRBJ2-5,CASSLQGAPETQYF
TRBV18,TRBJ2-1,CASSPSGPYNEQFF
TRBV7-2,TRBJ1-3,CASSLGSLGGGSNTIYF
TRBV28,TRBJ2-7,CASSPRVSYEQYF
TRBV24-1,TRBJ2-7,CATSESGQSSQYF
TRBV11-2,TRBJ2-7,CASSLAEFVAGAPYEQYF
TRBV7-2,TRBJ2-7,CASRSGRGYEQYF
TRBV11-2,TRBJ2-2,CASSPVSGTGELFF
TRBV14,TRBJ2-5,CASSQSGGRKTQYF